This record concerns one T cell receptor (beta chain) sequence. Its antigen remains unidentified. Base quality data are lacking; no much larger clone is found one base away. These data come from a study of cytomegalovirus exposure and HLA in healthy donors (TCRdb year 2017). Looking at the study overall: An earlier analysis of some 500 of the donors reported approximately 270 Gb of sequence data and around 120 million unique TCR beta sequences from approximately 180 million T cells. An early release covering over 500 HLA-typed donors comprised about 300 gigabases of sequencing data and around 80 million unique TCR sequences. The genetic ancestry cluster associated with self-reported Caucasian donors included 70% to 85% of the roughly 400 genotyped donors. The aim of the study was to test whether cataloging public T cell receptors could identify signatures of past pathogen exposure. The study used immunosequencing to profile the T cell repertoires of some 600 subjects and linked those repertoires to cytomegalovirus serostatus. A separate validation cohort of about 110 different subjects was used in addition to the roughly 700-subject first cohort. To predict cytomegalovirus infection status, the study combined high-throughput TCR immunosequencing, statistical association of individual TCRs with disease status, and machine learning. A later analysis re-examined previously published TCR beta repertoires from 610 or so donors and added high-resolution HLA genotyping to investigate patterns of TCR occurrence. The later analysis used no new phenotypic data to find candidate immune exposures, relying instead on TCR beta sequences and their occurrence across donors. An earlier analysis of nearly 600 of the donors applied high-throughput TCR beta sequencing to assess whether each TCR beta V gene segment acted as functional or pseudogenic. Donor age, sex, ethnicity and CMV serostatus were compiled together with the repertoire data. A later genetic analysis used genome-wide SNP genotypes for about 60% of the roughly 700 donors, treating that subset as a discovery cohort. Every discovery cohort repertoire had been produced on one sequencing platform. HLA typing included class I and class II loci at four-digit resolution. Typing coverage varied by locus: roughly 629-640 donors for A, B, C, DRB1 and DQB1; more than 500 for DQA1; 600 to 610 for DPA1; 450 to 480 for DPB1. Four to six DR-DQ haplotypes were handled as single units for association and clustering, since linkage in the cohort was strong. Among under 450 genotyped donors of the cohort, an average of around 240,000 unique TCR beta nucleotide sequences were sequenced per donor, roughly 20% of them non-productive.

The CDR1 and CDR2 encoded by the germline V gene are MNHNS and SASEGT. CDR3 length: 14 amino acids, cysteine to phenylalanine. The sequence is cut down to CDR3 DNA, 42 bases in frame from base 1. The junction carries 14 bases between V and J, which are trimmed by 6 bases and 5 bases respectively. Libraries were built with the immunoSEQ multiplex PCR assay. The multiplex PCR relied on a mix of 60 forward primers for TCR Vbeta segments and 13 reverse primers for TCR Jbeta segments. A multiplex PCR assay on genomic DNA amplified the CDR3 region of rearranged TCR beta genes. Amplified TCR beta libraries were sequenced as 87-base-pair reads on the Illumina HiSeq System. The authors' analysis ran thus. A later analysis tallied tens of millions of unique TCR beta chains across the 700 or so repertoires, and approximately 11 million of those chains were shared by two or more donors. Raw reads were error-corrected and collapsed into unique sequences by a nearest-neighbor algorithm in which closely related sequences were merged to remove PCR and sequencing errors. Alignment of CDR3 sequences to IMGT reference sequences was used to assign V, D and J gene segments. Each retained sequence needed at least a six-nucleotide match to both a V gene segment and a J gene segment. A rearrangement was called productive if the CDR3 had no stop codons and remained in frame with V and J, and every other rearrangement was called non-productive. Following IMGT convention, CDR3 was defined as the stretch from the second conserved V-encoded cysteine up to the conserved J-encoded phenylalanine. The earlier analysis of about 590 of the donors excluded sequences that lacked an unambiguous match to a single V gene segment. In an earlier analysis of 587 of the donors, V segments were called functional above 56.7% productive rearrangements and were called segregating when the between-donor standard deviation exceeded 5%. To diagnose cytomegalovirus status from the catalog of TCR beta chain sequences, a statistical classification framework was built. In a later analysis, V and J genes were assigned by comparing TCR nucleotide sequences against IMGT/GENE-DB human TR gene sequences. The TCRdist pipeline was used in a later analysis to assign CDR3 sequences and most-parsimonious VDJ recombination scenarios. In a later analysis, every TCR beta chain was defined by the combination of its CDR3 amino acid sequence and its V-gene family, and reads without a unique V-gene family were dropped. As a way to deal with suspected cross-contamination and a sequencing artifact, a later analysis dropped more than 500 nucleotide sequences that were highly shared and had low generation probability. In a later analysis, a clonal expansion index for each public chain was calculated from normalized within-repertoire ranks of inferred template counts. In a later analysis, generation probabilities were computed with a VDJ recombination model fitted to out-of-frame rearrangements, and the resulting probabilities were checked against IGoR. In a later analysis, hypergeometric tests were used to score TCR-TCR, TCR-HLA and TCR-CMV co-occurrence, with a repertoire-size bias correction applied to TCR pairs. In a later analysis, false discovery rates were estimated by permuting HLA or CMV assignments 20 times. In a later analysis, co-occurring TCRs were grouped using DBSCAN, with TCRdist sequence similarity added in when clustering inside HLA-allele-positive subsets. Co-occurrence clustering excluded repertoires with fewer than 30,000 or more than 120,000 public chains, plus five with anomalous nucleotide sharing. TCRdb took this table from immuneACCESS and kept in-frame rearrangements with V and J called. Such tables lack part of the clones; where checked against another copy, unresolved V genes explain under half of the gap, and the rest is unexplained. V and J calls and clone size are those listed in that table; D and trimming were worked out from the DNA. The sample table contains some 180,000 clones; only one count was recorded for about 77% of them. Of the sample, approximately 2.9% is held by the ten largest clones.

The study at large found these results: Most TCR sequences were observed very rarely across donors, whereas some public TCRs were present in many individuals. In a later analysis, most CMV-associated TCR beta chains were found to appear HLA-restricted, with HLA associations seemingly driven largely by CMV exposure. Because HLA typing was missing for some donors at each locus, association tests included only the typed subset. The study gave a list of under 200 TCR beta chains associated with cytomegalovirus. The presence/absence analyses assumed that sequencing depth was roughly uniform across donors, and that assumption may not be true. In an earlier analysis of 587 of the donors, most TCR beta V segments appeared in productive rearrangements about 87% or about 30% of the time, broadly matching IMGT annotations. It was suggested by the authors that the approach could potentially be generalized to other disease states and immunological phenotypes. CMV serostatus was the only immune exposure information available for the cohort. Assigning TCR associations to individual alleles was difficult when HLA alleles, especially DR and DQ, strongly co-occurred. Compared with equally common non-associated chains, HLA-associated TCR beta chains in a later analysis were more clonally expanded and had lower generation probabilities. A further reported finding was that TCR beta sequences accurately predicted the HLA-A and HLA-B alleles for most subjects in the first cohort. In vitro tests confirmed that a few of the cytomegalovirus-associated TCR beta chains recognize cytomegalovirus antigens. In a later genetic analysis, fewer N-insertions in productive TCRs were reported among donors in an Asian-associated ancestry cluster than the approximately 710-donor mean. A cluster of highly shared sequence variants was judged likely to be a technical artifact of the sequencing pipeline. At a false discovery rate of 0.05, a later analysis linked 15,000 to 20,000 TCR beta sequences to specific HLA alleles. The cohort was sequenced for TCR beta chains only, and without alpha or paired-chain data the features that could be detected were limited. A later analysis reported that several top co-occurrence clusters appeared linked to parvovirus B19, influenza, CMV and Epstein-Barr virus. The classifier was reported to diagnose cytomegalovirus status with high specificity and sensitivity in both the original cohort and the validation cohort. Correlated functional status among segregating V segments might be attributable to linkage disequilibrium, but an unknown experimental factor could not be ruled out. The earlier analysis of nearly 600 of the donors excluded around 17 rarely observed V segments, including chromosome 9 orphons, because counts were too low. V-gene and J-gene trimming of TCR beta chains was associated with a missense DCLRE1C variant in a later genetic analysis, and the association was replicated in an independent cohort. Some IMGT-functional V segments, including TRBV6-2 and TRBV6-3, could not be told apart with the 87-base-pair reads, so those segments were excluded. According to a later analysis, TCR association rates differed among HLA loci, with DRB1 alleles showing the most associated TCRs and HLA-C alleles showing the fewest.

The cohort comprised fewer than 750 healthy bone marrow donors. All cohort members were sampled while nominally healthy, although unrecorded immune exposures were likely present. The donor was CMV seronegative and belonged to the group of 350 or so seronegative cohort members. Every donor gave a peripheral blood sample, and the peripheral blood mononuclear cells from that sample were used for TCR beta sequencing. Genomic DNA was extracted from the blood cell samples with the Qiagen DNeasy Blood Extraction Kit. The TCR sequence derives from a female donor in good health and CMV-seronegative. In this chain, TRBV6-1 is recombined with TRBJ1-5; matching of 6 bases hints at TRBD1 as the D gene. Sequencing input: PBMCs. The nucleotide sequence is TGTGCCAGCAGCGCTACTCCAGGGGATCAGCCCCAGCATTTT. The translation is CASSATPGDQPQHF.